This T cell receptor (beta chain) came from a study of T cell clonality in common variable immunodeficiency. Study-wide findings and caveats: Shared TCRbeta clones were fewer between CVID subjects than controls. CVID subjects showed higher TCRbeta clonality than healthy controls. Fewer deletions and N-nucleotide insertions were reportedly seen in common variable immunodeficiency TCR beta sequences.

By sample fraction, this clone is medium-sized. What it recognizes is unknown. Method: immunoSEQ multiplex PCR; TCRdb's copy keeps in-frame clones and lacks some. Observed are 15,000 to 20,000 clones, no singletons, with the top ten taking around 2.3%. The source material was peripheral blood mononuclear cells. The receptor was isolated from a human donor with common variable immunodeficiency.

CDR3 bases read: TGTGCCAGCAGTGACTCGGCCAATAAAGCG. Residues: CASSDSANKA. The whole CDR3 protein is CASSDSANKAQYF. V and J are TRBV6-4 and TRBJ2-3, with no clear D. The read ends 3 residues early relative to the CDR3; the germline J gene fills the gap. CDR1 and CDR2 (germline): MRHNA, SNTAGT. The CDR3 extends over 13 amino acids.